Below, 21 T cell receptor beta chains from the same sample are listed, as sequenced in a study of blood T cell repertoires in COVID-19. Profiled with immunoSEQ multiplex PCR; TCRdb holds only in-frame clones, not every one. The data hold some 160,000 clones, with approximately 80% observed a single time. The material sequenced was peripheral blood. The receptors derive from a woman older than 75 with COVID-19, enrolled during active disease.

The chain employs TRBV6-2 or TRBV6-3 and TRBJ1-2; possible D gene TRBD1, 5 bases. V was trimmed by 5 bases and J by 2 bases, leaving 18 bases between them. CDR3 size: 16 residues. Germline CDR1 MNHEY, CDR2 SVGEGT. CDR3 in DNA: TGTGCCAGCAGTCGTCGGTCACAGGAATTAAACTATGGCTACACCTTC. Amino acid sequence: CASSRRSQELNYGYTF.

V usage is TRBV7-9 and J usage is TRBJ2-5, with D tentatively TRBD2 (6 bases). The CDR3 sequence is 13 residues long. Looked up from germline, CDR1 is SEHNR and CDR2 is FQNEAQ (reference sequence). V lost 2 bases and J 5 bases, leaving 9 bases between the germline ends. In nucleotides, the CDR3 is TGTGCCAGCAGCTTACTAGCGACGGAGACCCAGTACTTC. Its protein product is CASSLLATETQYF.

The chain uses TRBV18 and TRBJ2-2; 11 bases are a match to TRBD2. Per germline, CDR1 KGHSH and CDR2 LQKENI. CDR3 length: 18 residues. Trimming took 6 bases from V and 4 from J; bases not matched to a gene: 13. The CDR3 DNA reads TGTGCCAGCTCCCGAACCATAGCGGGAGGGCCCTCCACCGGGGAGCTGTTTTTT. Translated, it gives CASSRTIAGGPSTGELFF.

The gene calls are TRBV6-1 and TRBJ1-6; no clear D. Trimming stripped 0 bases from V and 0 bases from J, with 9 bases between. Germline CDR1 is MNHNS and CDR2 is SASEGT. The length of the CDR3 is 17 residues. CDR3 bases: TGTGCCAGCAGTGAAGCGCGGTTTAGCTCCTATAATTCACCCCTCCACTTT. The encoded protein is CASSEARFSSYNSPLHF.

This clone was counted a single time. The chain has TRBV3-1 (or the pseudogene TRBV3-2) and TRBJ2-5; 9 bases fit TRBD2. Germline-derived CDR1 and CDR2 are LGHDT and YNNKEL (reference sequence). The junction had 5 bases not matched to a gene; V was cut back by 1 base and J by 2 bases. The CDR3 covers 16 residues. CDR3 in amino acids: CASSQVRLAGQETQYF. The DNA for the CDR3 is TGTGCCAGCAGCCAAGTTAGGCTAGCGGGACAAGAGACCCAGTACTTC.

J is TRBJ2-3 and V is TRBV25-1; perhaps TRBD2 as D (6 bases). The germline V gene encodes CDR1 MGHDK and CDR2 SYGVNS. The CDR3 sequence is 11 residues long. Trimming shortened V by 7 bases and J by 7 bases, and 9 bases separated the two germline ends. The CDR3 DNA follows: TGTGCCAGCACGGGGGTGTATACGCAGTATTTT. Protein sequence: CASTGVYTQYF.

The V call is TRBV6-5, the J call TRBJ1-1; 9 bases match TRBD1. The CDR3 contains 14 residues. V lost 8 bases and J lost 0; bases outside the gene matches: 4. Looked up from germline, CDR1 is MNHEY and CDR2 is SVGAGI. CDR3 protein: CASRDRVMNTEAFF. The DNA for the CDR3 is TGTGCCAGCCGGGACAGGGTCATGAACACTGAAGCTTTCTTT.

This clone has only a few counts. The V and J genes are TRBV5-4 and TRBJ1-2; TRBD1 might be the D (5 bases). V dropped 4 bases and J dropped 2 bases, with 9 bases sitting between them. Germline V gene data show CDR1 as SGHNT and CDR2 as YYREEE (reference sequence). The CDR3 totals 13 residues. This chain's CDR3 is CASSPDTNYGYTF. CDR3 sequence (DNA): TGTGCCAGCAGCCCGGACACAAACTATGGCTACACCTTC.

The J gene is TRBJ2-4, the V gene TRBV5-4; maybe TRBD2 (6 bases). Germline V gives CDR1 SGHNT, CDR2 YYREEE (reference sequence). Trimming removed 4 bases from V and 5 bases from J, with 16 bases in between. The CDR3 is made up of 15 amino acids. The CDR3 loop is CASSPRRGWENIQYF. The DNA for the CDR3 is TGTGCCAGCAGCCCCCGTCGGGGGTGGGAAAACATTCAGTACTTC. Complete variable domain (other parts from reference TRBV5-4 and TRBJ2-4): ETGVTQSPTHLIKTRGQQVTLRCSSQSGHNTVSWYQQALGQGPQFIFQYYREEENGRGNFPPRFSGLQFPNYSSELNVNALELDDSALYLCASSPRRGWENIQYFGAGTRLSVL.

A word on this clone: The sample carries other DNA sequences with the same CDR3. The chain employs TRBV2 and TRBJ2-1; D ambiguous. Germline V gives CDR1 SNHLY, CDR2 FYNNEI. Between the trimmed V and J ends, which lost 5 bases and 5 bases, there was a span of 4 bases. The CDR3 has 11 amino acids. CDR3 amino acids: CASSYNNEQFF. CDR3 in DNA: TGTGCCAGCAGTTACAACAATGAGCAGTTCTTC.

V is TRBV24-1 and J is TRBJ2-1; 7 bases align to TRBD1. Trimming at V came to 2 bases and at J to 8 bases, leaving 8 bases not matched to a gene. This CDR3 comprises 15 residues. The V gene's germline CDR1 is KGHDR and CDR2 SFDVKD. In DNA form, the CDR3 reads TGTGCCACCAGTGATTCCACAGGGGTAGGCGATGAGCAGTTCTTC. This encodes CATSDSTGVGDEQFF.

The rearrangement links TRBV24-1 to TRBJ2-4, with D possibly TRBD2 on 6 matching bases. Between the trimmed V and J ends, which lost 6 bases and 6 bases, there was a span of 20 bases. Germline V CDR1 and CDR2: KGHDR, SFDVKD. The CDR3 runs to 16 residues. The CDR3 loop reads CATSPGTFLGGNIQYF. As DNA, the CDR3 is TGTGCCACCAGTCCCGGGACCTTTCTGGGAGGAAACATTCAGTACTTC.

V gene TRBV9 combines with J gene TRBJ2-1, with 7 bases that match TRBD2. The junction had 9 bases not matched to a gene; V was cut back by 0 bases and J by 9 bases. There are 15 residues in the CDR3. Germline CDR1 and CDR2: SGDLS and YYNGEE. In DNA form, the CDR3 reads TGTGCCAGCAGCGTAGATGGACTAGGTAGCGGTGAGCAGTTCTTC. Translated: CASSVDGLGSGEQFF.

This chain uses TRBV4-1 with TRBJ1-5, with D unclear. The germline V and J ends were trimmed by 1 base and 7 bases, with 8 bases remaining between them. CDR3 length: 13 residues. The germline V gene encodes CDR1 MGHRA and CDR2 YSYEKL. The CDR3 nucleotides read TGCGCCAGCAGCCAAGGGGCCGAACAGCCCCAGCATTTT. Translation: CASSQGAEQPQHF.

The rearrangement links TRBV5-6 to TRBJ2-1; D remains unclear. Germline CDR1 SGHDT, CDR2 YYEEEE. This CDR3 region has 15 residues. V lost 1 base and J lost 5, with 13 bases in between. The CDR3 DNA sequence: TGTGCCAGCAGCTTGACGGCGGATTACCACAATGAGCAGTTCTTC. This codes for CASSLTADYHNEQFF.

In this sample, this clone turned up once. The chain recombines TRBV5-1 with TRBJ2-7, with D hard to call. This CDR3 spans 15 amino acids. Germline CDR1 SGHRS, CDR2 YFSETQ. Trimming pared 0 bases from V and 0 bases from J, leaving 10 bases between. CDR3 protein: CASSLEAGSSYEQYF. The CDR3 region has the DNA TGCGCCAGCAGCTTGGAGGCAGGTAGCTCCTACGAGCAGTACTTC.

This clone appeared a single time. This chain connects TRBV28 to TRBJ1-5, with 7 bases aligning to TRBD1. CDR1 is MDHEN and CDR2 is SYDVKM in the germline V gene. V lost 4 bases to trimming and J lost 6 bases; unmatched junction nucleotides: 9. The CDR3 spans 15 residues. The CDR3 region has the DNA TGTGCCAGCAGTTATTTGACAGGGTCCAGTCAGCCCCAGCATTTT. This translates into CASSYLTGSSQPQHF.

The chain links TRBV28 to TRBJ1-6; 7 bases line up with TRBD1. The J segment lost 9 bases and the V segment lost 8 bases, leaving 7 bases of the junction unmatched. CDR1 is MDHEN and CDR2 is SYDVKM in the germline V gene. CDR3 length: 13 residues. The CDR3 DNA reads TGTGCCAGCTACCGGGACAGAAGTTCACCCCTCCACTTT. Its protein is CASYRDRSSPLHF.

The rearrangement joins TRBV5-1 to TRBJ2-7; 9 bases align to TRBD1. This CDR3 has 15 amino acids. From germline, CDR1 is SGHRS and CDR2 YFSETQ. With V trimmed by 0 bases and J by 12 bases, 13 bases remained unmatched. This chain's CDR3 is CASSLAGQGTDRRYF. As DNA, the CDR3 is TGCGCCAGCAGCTTGGCCGGACAGGGGACGGACAGAAGGTACTTC.

The CDR3 DNA reads as TGCGCCAGCAGTCAGAGGGCCGCCGAGCAGTACTTC. This codes for CASSQRAAEQYF. The rearrangement uses TRBV23-1 and TRBJ2-7; D possibly corresponds to TRBD2 (5 bases). Being an ORF, TRBV23-1 has a function that is uncertain. Trimming removed 3 bases at V and 6 bases at J, with 9 bases between. This CDR3 has 12 amino acids.

The CDR3 sequence: CASSSGTSGSYTQYF. As DNA, the CDR3 is TGTGCCAGCAGCTCCGGGACTAGCGGTTCATATACGCAGTATTTT. The J gene is TRBJ2-3, the V gene TRBV27; 11 nucleotides agree with TRBD2. CDR1 is MNHEY, CDR2 SMNVEV, per germline (reference sequence). CDR3 size: 15 residues. V shed 6 bases and J 7 bases; nucleotides not matched to a gene: 9.